Below are 10 T cell receptor beta chains sequenced from a single sample in a study of cytomegalovirus exposure and HLA in healthy donors. The study ran its PCR with 60 Vbeta and 13 Jbeta primers. Clones were sequenced by immunoSEQ multiplex PCR, and TCRdb holds only the in-frame ones, with some missing. The table lists 200,000 to 250,000 clones, about 89% of them singletons, with approximately 1% in the top ten. The specimen sequenced was PBMCs. These receptor sequences come from a woman aged 18-29 years in good health and CMV-seronegative.

The chain carries TRBV7-6 and TRBJ1-1, with 8 bases matching TRBD1. The CDR3 is 14 residues long. V lost 5 bases and J lost 2; bases outside the gene matches: 4. Germline V gene sequence: CDR1 SGHVS, CDR2 FNYEAQ. CDR3 in amino acids: CASSTPGGNTEAFF. The CDR3 DNA follows: TGTGCCAGCAGCACCCCAGGGGGCAACACTGAAGCTTTCTTT.

This clone has just a few counts. V usage is TRBV6-4 and J usage is TRBJ2-5, with D hard to call. V lost 0 bases and J 7 bases, leaving 9 bases between the germline ends. Germline lookup yields CDR1 MRHNA and CDR2 SNTAGT. This CDR3 region has 13 residues. CDR3 sequence: CASSDSIGGTQYF. In nucleotides, the CDR3 is TGTGCCAGCAGTGACTCGATTGGCGGGACCCAGTACTTC.

The chain employs TRBV25-1 and TRBJ1-5; D possibly corresponds to TRBD1 (5 bases). Looked up from germline, CDR1 is MGHDK and CDR2 is SYGVNS. CDR3 length: 13 amino acids. The V gene lost 2 bases and the J gene lost 7 bases, with 9 bases spanning the gap. The CDR3 DNA is TGTGCCAGCAGTGAAAGGGGTAACCAGCCCCAGCATTTT. Protein product: CASSERGNQPQHF.

The J gene is TRBJ2-1, the V gene TRBV7-8; 10 bases map to TRBD2. Germline lookup yields CDR1 SGHVS and CDR2 FQNEAQ. V lost 0 bases to trimming and J lost 7 bases; unmatched junction nucleotides: 6. This CDR3 is 16 amino acids long. CDR3 in amino acids: CASSLARASGRNEQFF. Written as DNA, the CDR3 is TGTGCCAGCAGCTTAGCGCGGGCTAGCGGGAGAAATGAGCAGTTCTTC.

The rearrangement joins TRBV7-2 to TRBJ1-4, with TRBD1 identical over 8 bases. Germline CDR1 and CDR2: SGHTA and FQGNSA. V dropped 5 bases and J dropped 11; count of bases not matched to a gene: 10. The CDR3 sequence is 14 residues long. The CDR3 region is CASSPWTGTGKLFF. CDR3 nucleotide sequence: TGTGCCAGCAGCCCCTGGACAGGGACTGGGAAACTGTTTTTT. The variable domain in full, with the rest retrieved from reference TRBV7-2 and TRBJ1-4, is GAGVSQSPSNKVTEKGKDVELRCDPISGHTALYWYRQSLGQGLEFLIYFQGNSAPDKSGLPSDRFSAERTGGSVSTLTIQRTQQEDSAVYLCASSPWTGTGKLFFGSGTQLSVL.

The chain employs TRBV5-6 and TRBJ1-2; TRBD1 agrees at 8 bases. The CDR3 is 15 residues long. The ends lost 4 bases at V and 5 bases at J; junction bases unmatched: 10. The V gene's germline CDR1 is SGHDT and CDR2 YYEEEE. Here the CDR3 DNA reads TGTGCCAGCAGCCCGGACAGGGAGGTAGTATATGGCTACACCTTC. Its protein is CASSPDREVVYGYTF. Variable domain in full (rest from reference TRBV5-6 and TRBJ1-2): DAGVTQSPTHLIKTRGQQVTLRCSPKSGHDTVSWYQQALGQGPQFIFQYYEEEERQRGNFPDRFSGHQFPNYSSELNVNALLLGDSALYLCASSPDREVVYGYTFGSGTRLTVV.

The rearrangement links TRBV29-1 to TRBJ2-3; TRBD2 matches at 9 bases. CDR1 is SQVTM, CDR2 ANQGSEA, per germline. J gave up 1 base and V 2 bases, and 4 bases lay outside the gene matches. The CDR3 covers 15 residues. The CDR3 protein is CSVEIAGARTDTQYF. Written as DNA, the CDR3 is TGCAGCGTTGAAATAGCGGGGGCACGCACAGATACGCAGTATTTT.

This clone occurred a few times. One junction end does not reproduce the germline sequence, and a read error may be involved. The V gene is TRBV10-3, the J gene TRBJ2-2; perhaps TRBD2 as D (6 bases). CDR1 is ENHRY, CDR2 SYGVKD, per germline. The length of the CDR3 is 14 residues. CDR3 coding DNA: TGTGCCAGCAGTTACGGAGGGGTTGCCGGGGAGCTGTTTTTT. Its translation: CASSYGGVAGELFF.

The chain is built from TRBV6-6 and TRBJ2-7; 7 bases are a match to TRBD1. V was pared by 8 bases and J by 4 bases, with 14 bases of the junction left unmatched. This CDR3 has 15 residues. CDR1 is MNHNY, CDR2 SVGAGI, per germline (reference sequence). The CDR3 reads CASGPPQGSFYEQYF. Written as DNA, the CDR3 is TGTGCCAGCGGCCCTCCACAGGGGTCGTTTTACGAGCAGTACTTC.

The chain employs TRBV11-3 and TRBJ2-3; 7 bases match TRBD1. Losses at the gene ends were 5 bases for V and 6 bases for J; bases not matched to a gene: 14. This CDR3 is built from 16 residues. Germline V CDR1 and CDR2: SGHNT, YENEEA. In DNA, the CDR3 is TGTGCCAGCAGCCCCCGACGACAGGGACCCTCGGATACGCAGTATTTT. Amino acid sequence: CASSPRRQGPSDTQYF. The whole variable domain, remainder taken from reference TRBV11-3 and TRBJ2-3, is EAGVVQSPRYKIIEKKQPVAFWCNPISGHNTLYWYLQNLGQGPELLIRYENEEAVDDSQLPKDRFSAERLKGVDSTLKIQPAELGDSAVYLCASSPRRQGPSDTQYFGPGTRLTVL.